The 32 T cell receptor beta chains below were found in one sample sequenced in a study of metastatic and nonmetastatic thyroid tumors. Thyroid surgery was performed in patients who had received no treatment beforehand. MiXCR re-clonotyped the PCR reads for TCRdb. This table holds 10,000 to 15,000 clones, roughly 29% found once. Sequences were obtained from tumor tissue. All receptors come from a female donor with papillary thyroid cancer or a benign thyroid nodule (not recorded which). Some clones in this sample may be carry-over from other donors' samples.

The chain uses TRBV18 and TRBJ1-1; the D gene is possibly TRBD1 (5 bases). Per germline, CDR1 KGHSH and CDR2 LQKENI. This CDR3 has 15 residues. Trimming shortened V by 0 bases and J by 4 bases, and 12 bases separated the two germline ends. CDR3 in amino acids: CASSPPNAGSTEAFF. As DNA, the CDR3 is TGTGCCAGCTCACCACCGAATGCAGGGAGCACTGAAGCTTTCTTT.

This clone was picked up many times. A much larger clone is a single base away; this may be a read error. The chain is built from TRBV6-1 and TRBJ2-1; D possibly corresponds to TRBD2 (5 bases). This CDR3 spans 14 amino acids. CDR1 MNHNS and CDR2 SASEGT come from the germline V gene. The V end lost 6 bases, the J end lost 7 bases, and 16 bases lay between the germline ends. CDR3 amino acids: CASRSGGERNEQFF. The CDR3 DNA is TGTGCCAGCAGATCAGGAGGCGAGCGGAATGAGCAGTTCTTC.

This clone was seen a few times. At one end the junction does not follow the germline gene, possibly because of a read error. V gene TRBV6-9 combines with J gene TRBJ2-2; D perhaps matches TRBD1 (5 bases). Germline assignment: CDR1 MNHGY and CDR2 SVAAGI. This CDR3 contains 12 residues. The CDR3 spells CAIRVQTGELFF. DNA for the CDR3: TGCGCCATCAGGGTACAGACCGGGGAGCTGTTTTTT.

The CDR3 DNA sequence: TGTGCCAGCAGTGGTCAGGACGGCGCCTACGAGCAGTACTTC. Encoded protein: CASSGQDGAYEQYF. The gene calls are TRBV27 and TRBJ2-7; D unresolved. Trimming took off 5 bases at V and 2 bases at J, with 13 bases between the two ends. The CDR3 runs 14 residues. Looked up from germline, CDR1 is MNHEY and CDR2 is SMNVEV (reference sequence).

Ten or more counts support this clone. V is TRBV29-1 and J is TRBJ2-1; no firm D call. CDR1 SQVTM and CDR2 ANQGSEA come from the germline V gene. Trimming removed 4 bases at V and 6 bases at J, with 13 bases between. This CDR3 has 13 amino acids. This CDR3 is CSVVRVIGNEQFF. In DNA, the CDR3 is TGCAGCGTTGTAAGGGTCATCGGCAATGAGCAGTTCTTC.

The DNA for the CDR3 is TGTGCCAGCGGGAAAGCGGGAGGAACCTACGAGCAGTACTTC. Its protein is CASGKAGGTYEQYF. The chain couples TRBV6-2 or TRBV6-3 to TRBJ2-7; TRBD2 matches at 9 bases. The V and J ends lost 8 bases and 2 bases, in that order; junction bases with no gene match: 7. The germline V gene has CDR1 MNHEY and CDR2 SVGEGT. The CDR3 is 14 residues long.

This clone was detected once. The V call is TRBV9, the J call TRBJ1-6; a possible D gene is TRBD1 (5 bases). The ends were cut back, 4 bases at V and 6 bases at J, with 11 bases in the middle. Looked up from germline, CDR1 is SGDLS and CDR2 is YYNGEE. The CDR3 consists of 14 residues. CDR3 sequence reads: CASSHSGGNSPLHF. CDR3 in DNA: TGTGCCAGCAGCCACAGCGGGGGTAATTCACCCCTCCACTTT.

The rearrangement joins TRBV18 to TRBJ2-1, with D possibly matching TRBD2 (6 bases). Trimming left V 5 bases short and J 4 bases short, with 15 bases between. Per germline, CDR1 KGHSH and CDR2 LQKENI. The CDR3 is 15 residues long. The CDR3 region is CASSSLRGGYNEQFF. As DNA, the CDR3 is TGTGCCAGCTCATCGTTAAGGGGAGGATACAATGAGCAGTTCTTC.

Worth noting for this clone: One end of the junction does not line up with germline, which may come from a read error. V usage is TRBV18 and J usage is TRBJ2-7; possibly TRBD1 or TRBD2 for D (6 bases each). The CDR3 is 13 amino acids. Germline V lookup: CDR1 KGHSH, CDR2 LQKENI. The CDR3 reads CASSDSTGTGDTF. In DNA, the CDR3 is TGTGCCAGCTCCGATTCTACCGGGACTGGGGACACTTTC.

This clone was picked up a small number of times. The chain carries TRBV27 and TRBJ2-7, with 10 bases fitting TRBD2. The CDR3 length is 16 residues. J was trimmed by 6 bases and V by 8 bases; bases with no gene match: 16. Per germline, CDR1 MNHEY and CDR2 SMNVEV (reference sequence). CDR3 DNA: TGTGCCAGCCTAACATCTAGCGGGGGCAGCGTAGGCGAGCAGTACTTC. Translation gives CASLTSSGGSVGEQYF.

This clone turned up a few times. V is TRBV12-3 or TRBV12-4 and J is TRBJ2-3; no clear D gene. The length of the CDR3 is 13 residues. V gave up 6 bases and J gave up 0 bases, with 7 bases separating them. This chain's CDR3 is CASRLDSTDTQYF. The CDR3 DNA reads TGTGCCAGCAGGTTGGATAGCACAGATACGCAGTATTTT.

The table lists this clone with many counts. The chain joins TRBV3-1 to TRBJ1-3; D unresolved. The germline V gene has CDR1 LGHDT and CDR2 YNNKEL (reference sequence). Deletions cut 0 bases from V and 2 bases from J, with 8 bases between. The CDR3 spans 15 residues. This chain's CDR3 is CASSQELGAGNTIYF. The CDR3 nucleotides read TGTGCCAGCAGCCAAGAATTGGGCGCTGGAAACACCATATATTTT.

Turning to this clone: One end of the junction does not line up with germline, which may come from a read error. The chain has TRBV20-1 and TRBJ2-6; D not certain. There are 16 residues in the CDR3. Germline V lookup: CDR1 DFQATT, CDR2 SNEGSKA (reference sequence). The DNA of the CDR3 is TGCAGTGCTAGTGGCCAGTTCCACTCTTGGGCCAACGTCCTCACTTTC. It yields the protein CSASGQFHSWANVLTF.

This clone was found many times. The junction and the germline gene differ at one end; a read error may be behind it. The chain links TRBV20-1 to TRBJ1-2; TRBD1 matches at 7 bases. The CDR3 sequence is 13 residues long. CDR1 is DFQATT and CDR2 is SNEGSKA in the germline V gene (reference sequence). DNA for the CDR3: TGCAGTGCTGGAGAAACCCAGGGGGGTGGCTACACCTTC. Translating gives CSAGETQGGGYTF.

With regard to this clone: The CDR3 ends on some other residue instead of the conserved phenylalanine or tryptophan, so this is likely a read error. Because the CDR3's place on the DNA is in doubt, the DNA is left out and the CDR3 is given as listed by TCRdb. The V call is TRBV20-1, the J call TRBJ1-1; the table's D call TRBD1 went unverified against the DNA. The CDR3 extends over 12 residues, inclusive of both ends. The germline CDR1 and CDR2 sequences are DFQATT and SNEGSKA (reference sequence). Here the CDR3 reads CSASHGARVGPI.

This clone was counted at least ten times. The chain uses TRBV14 and TRBJ1-1; TRBD1 might be the D (5 bases). With 2 bases removed from V and 11 bases from J, the gap between germline ends came to 15 bases. CDR1 and CDR2 from the germline V gene are SGHDN and FVKESK. This CDR3 has 13 amino acids. The CDR3 nucleotides are TGTGCCAGCAGCCAATCTATGACAGCCGCGGCTTTCTTT. Its protein is CASSQSMTAAAFF.

This clone has a handful of counts. This sequence joins TRBV28 and TRBJ2-3; the D call may be TRBD1 or TRBD2 (5 bases each). In germline, CDR1 is MDHEN, CDR2 SYDVKM. V gave up 6 bases and J gave up 1 base, with 14 bases separating them. The CDR3 totals 15 residues. The CDR3 sequence: CASSLGTERTDTQYF. As DNA, the CDR3 is TGTGCCAGCAGCCTAGGGACGGAACGCACAGATACGCAGTATTTT. Full variable domain (outside the CDR3, taken from reference TRBV28 and TRBJ2-3): DVKVTQSSRYLVKRTGEKVFLECVQDMDHENMFWYRQDPGLGLRLIYFSYDVKMKEKGDIPEGYSVSREKKERFSLILESASTNQTSMYLCASSLGTERTDTQYFGPGTRLTVL.

This clone appeared a few times. A junction boundary mismatches the germline segment, possibly from a read error. The chain couples TRBV6-1 to TRBJ2-2; D tentatively fits TRBD1 or TRBD2 (5 bases each). This CDR3 contains 13 residues. Per germline, CDR1 MNHNS and CDR2 SASEGT. CDR3 in DNA: TGCGCCAGCAGAGGGGCGGACACCTGGGAGCTGTTTTTT. Translation gives CASRGADTWELFF.

Judged by abundance, this clone is medium-sized. V and J are TRBV25-1 and TRBJ2-5, with D perhaps matching TRBD2 (7 bases). V lost 4 bases to trimming and J lost 1 base, with 19 bases between them. The CDR3 totals 17 residues. Germline V gene data show CDR1 as MGHDK and CDR2 as SYGVNS. The CDR3 nucleotides read TGTGCCAGCAGTGTCTCTAACTTGGGGGGGCCCCAAGAGACCCAGTACTTC. It yields the protein CASSVSNLGGPQETQYF.

This chain links TRBV18 with TRBJ2-3; D unresolved. V was pared by 5 bases and J by 0 bases, with 9 bases between. This CDR3 is built from 14 residues. Germline CDR1 KGHSH, CDR2 LQKENI. CDR3 DNA sequence: TGTGCCAGCTCATTGGGCTCTAGCACAGATACGCAGTATTTT. The encoded protein is CASSLGSSTDTQYF.

By share, this clone counts as medium-sized. V gene TRBV28 combines with J gene TRBJ1-1; TRBD1 might be the D (6 bases). Germline V lookup: CDR1 MDHEN, CDR2 SYDVKM. V was shortened by 2 bases and J by 7 bases, with 8 bases between the two germline ends. This CDR3 spans 12 amino acids. CDR3 protein: CASSLGTIEAFF. In DNA, the CDR3 is TGTGCCAGCAGTTTAGGGACAATTGAAGCTTTCTTT.

By share of the sample, this clone is medium-sized. The chain has TRBV11-2 and TRBJ2-6; 8 bases are a match to TRBD1. The CDR3 has 15 amino acids. V gave up 3 bases and J gave up 2 bases; unmatched junction bases: 0. The germline V gene encodes CDR1 SGHAT and CDR2 FQNNGV. CDR3 sequence reads: CASSLTGAGANVLTF. For the CDR3, the DNA is TGTGCCAGCAGCTTGACAGGGGCTGGGGCCAACGTCCTGACTTTC.

This clone is medium-sized in the sample. The rearrangement links TRBV18 to TRBJ2-2; either TRBD1 or TRBD2 may fit D (5 bases each). The germline V and J ends were trimmed by 1 base and 4 bases, with 7 bases remaining between them. This CDR3 is built from 14 residues. Germline CDR1 reads KGHSH; CDR2 reads LQKENI. This chain's CDR3 is CASSPRGSTGELFF. In DNA, the CDR3 is TGTGCCAGCTCACCACGGGGGAGCACCGGGGAGCTGTTTTTT. The variable domain in full, with the rest retrieved from reference TRBV18 and TRBJ2-2, is NAGVMQNPRHLVRRRGQEARLRCSPMKGHSHVYWYRQLPEEGLKFMVYLQKENIIDESGMPKERFSAEFPKEGPSILRIQQVVRGDSAAYFCASSPRGSTGELFFGEGSRLTVL.

This clone was recorded a few times. This chain connects TRBV20-1 to TRBJ1-2, with D maybe TRBD1 (6 bases). This CDR3 spans 14 amino acids. V lost 0 bases to trimming and J lost 2 bases, with 10 bases between them. Germline lookup yields CDR1 DFQATT and CDR2 SNEGSKA (reference sequence). The DNA of the CDR3 is TGCAGTGCTAGAGATTGGGGGGGCAACTATGGCTACACCTTC. Translated, it gives CSARDWGGNYGYTF.

This clone occurred a few times. The rearrangement links TRBV2 to TRBJ2-1; D call uncertain. Trimming removed 5 bases at V and 0 bases at J, with 8 bases between. Germline assignment: CDR1 SNHLY and CDR2 FYNNEI. This CDR3 is built from 14 residues. CDR3 sequence reads: CASSRINSYNEQFF. The DNA of the CDR3 is TGTGCCAGCAGTCGGATCAACTCCTACAATGAGCAGTTCTTC. Complete variable domain (other parts from reference TRBV2 and TRBJ2-1): EPEVTQTPSHQVTQMGQEVILRCVPISNHLYFYWYRQILGQKVEFLVSFYNNEISEKSEIFDDQFSVERPDGSNFTLKIRSTKLEDSAMYFCASSRINSYNEQFFGPGTRLTVL.

V and J are TRBV28 and TRBJ2-7; 8 bases match TRBD1. The germline CDR1 and CDR2 sequences are MDHEN and SYDVKM. The ends lost 5 bases at V and 2 bases at J; junction bases unmatched: 2. This CDR3 has 13 amino acids. The CDR3 DNA follows: TGTGCCAGCAGTCGGACAGGGCCCTACGAGCAGTACTTC. As protein: CASSRTGPYEQYF. Looking up the rest from reference TRBV28 and TRBJ2-7 gives the full variable domain: DVKVTQSSRYLVKRTGEKVFLECVQDMDHENMFWYRQDPGLGLRLIYFSYDVKMKEKGDIPEGYSVSREKKERFSLILESASTNQTSMYLCASSRTGPYEQYFGPGTRLTVT.

In regard to this clone: One end of the junction varies from germline; a read error may be responsible. This sequence joins TRBV7-3 and TRBJ2-7; D might be TRBD1 (5 bases). The CDR3 runs 13 residues. Germline assignment: CDR1 SGHTA and CDR2 FQGTGA. The CDR3: CAISPGQGYEQYF. CDR3 DNA sequence: TGTGCCATCAGCCCCGGGCAGGGCTACGAGCAGTACTTC.

By sample fraction, this clone is medium-sized. CDR3 sequence: CASSLATWEQYF. The CDR3 nucleotides read TGTGCCAGCAGCTTAGCGACGTGGGAGCAGTACTTC. The chain uses TRBV7-8 and TRBJ2-7; D not resolved. V lost 0 bases and J 7 bases, leaving 7 bases between the germline ends. The length of the CDR3 is 12 residues. CDR1 and CDR2 from the germline V gene are SGHVS and FQNEAQ.

Concerning this clone: Relative to the germline gene, one junction end is altered; a read error may explain this. V and J are TRBV20-1 and TRBJ2-3; 15 bases map to TRBD2. CDR3 length equals 18 residues. Germline V CDR1 and CDR2: DFQATT, SNEGSKA (reference sequence). CDR3 residues: CSGDPIGLAGGITYTQYF. The CDR3 coding sequence is TGCAGTGGAGACCCCATTGGACTAGCGGGAGGGATCACATATACGCAGTATTTT.

V is TRBV11-2 and J is TRBJ1-5, with D tentatively TRBD1 (6 bases). The CDR3 is 13 residues long. The V end was cut by 1 base, the J end by 6 bases, with 7 bases between. CDR1 SGHAT and CDR2 FQNNGV come from the germline V gene. CDR3: CASSLGGLQPQHF. CDR3 in DNA: TGTGCCAGCAGCTTAGGGGGGCTTCAGCCCCAGCATTTT.

This clone was seen at least ten times. The chain links TRBV5-6 to TRBJ2-1; tentatively, D is TRBD2 (7 bases). Looked up from germline, CDR1 is SGHDT and CDR2 is YYEEEE. V dropped 4 bases and J dropped 3 bases, with 14 bases sitting between them. This CDR3 has 15 residues. The CDR3 spells CASSQGGGYYNEQFF. CDR3 nucleotide sequence: TGTGCCAGCAGCCAAGGGGGAGGGTACTACAATGAGCAGTTCTTC.

This clone occurred a few times. This chain joins TRBV19 and TRBJ1-2, with 7 bases lining up with TRBD1. Germline loops: CDR1 LNHDA, CDR2 SQIVND (reference sequence). The CDR3 runs 10 residues. The CDR3 spells CASGQQGYTF. CDR3 in DNA: TGTGCTTCGGGACAGCAAGGCTACACCTTC.